This T cell receptor (beta chain) was identified in a study of identical twins' blood T cells. Both ends of each TCR cDNA library bore sample-specific barcodes. MiXCR, run by TCRdb on the 5' RACE reads, gives a single entry per CDR3 protein. The sample lists a few hundred thousand distinct CDR3 sequences; roughly 31% were seen once. This CDR3 has 15 residues. The J segment lost 3 bases and the V segment lost 1 base, leaving 4 bases of the junction unmatched. Germline V CDR1 and CDR2: SGHRS, YFSETQ. This rearrangement joins TRBV5-1 to TRBJ1-1; 9 nucleotides align to TRBD1. What was sequenced was PBMCs. The origin of this receptor is a woman between 18 and 50 years old in good health. Here the CDR3 reads CASSLSNRGHTEAFF. The CDR3 nucleotides are TGCGCCAGCAGCTTGTCAAACAGGGGGCACACTGAAGCTTTCTTT.